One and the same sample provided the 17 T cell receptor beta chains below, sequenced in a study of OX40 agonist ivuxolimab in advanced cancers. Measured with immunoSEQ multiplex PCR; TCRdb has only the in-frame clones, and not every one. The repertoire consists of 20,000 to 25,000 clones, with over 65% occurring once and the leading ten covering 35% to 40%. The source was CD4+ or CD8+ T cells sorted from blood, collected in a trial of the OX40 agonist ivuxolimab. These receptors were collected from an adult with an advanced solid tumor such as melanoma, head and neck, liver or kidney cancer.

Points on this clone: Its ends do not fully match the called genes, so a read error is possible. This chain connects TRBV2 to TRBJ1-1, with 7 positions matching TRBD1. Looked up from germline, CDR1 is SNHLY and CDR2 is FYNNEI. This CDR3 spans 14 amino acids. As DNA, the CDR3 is TGTGTCAGCACCATAATGACAGGGTACACTGAAGCTTTCTTT. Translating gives CVSTIMTGYTEAFF.

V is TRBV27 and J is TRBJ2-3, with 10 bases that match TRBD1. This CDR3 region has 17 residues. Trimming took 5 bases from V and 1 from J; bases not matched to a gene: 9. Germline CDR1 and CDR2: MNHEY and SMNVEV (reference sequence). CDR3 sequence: CASSPIQTGGGTDTQYF. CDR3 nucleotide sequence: TGTGCCAGCAGTCCGATTCAGACAGGGGGCGGCACAGATACGCAGTATTTT.

The CDR3 spells CASSSTLTGELFF. The DNA for the CDR3 is TGCGCCAGCAGCTCAACCCTCACCGGGGAGCTGTTTTTT. The rearrangement joins TRBV5-1 to TRBJ2-2; no clear D. Germline V gene sequence: CDR1 SGHRS, CDR2 YFSETQ. The CDR3 extends over 13 amino acids. V gave up 3 bases and J gave up 4 bases, with 7 bases separating them.

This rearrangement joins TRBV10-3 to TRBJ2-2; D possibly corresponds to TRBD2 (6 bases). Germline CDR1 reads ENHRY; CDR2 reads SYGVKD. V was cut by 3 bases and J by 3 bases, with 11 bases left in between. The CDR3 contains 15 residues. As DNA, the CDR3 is TGTGCCATCAGTGAAGGAGGGGCCCACACCGGGGAGCTGTTTTTT. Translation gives CAISEGGAHTGELFF.

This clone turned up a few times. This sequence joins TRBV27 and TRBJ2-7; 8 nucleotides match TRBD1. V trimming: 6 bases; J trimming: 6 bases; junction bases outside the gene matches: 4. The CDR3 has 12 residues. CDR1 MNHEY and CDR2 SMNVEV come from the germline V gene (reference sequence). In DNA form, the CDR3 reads TGTGCCAGCAGCCCCGACAGGGGCGAGCAGTACTTC. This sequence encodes CASSPDRGEQYF.

The CDR3 sequence is CASSVAVVNTEAFF. CDR3 sequence (DNA): TGTGCCAGCAGCGTAGCTGTTGTGAACACTGAAGCTTTCTTT. The gene calls are TRBV9 and TRBJ1-1; D is undetermined. CDR3 length equals 14 residues. Trimming stripped 0 bases from V and 0 bases from J, with 6 bases between. From germline, CDR1 is SGDLS and CDR2 YYNGEE.

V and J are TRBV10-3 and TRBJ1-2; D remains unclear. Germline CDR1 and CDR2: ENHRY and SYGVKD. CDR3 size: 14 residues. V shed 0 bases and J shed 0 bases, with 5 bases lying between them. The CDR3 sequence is CAISESIPNYGYTF. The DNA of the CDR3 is TGTGCCATCAGTGAGTCAATCCCTAACTATGGCTACACCTTC.

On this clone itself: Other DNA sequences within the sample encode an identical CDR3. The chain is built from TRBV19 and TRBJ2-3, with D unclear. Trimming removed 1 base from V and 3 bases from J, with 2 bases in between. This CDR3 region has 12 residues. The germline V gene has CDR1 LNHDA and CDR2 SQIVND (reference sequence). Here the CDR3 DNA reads TGTGCCAGTAGTATAGGGACAGATACGCAGTATTTT. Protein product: CASSIGTDTQYF.

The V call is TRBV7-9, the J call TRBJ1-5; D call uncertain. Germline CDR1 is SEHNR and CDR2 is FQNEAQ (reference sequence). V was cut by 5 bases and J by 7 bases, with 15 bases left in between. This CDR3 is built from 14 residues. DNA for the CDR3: TGTGCCAGCAGCCAAGGCCGGGGAGGCCAGCCCCAGCATTTT. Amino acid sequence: CASSQGRGGQPQHF.

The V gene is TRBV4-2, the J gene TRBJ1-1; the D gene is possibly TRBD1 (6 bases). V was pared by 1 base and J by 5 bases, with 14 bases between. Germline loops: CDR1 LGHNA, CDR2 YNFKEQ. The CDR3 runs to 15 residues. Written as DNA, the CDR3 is TGTGCCAGCAGCCAAGTGAGGGGGGCGAGAACTGAAGCTTTCTTT. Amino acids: CASSQVRGARTEAFF.

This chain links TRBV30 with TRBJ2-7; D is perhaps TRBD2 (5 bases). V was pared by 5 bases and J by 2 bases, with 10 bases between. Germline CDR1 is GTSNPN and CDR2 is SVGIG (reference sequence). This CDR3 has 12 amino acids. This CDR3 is CAWQDGTYEQYF. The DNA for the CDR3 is TGTGCCTGGCAGGACGGGACCTACGAGCAGTACTTC.

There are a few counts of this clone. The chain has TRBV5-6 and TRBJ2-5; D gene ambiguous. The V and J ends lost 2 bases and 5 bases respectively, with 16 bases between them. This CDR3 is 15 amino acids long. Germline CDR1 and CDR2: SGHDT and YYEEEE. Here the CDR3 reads CASSLGDGVGETQYF. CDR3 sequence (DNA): TGTGCCAGCAGCTTAGGTGACGGAGTAGGGGAGACCCAGTACTTC.

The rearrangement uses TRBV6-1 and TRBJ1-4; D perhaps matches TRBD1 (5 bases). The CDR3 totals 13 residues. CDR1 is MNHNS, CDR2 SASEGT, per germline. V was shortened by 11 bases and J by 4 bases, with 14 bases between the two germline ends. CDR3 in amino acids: CAARGQVNEKLFF. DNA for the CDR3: TGTGCCGCCCGAGGACAAGTTAATGAAAAACTGTTTTTT.

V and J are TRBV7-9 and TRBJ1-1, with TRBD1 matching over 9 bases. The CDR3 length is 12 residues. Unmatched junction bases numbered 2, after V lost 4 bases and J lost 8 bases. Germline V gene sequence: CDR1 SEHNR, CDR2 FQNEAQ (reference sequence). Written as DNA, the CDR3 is TGTGCCAGCAGCTCACAGGGGGCGGAAGCTTTCTTT. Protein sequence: CASSSQGAEAFF.

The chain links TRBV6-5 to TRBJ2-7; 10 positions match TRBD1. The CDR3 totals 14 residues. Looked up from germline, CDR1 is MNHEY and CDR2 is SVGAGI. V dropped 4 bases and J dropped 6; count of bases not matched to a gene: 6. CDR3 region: CASSLYGTGAEQYF. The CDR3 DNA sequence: TGTGCCAGCAGTTTATATGGGACAGGGGCCGAGCAGTACTTC.

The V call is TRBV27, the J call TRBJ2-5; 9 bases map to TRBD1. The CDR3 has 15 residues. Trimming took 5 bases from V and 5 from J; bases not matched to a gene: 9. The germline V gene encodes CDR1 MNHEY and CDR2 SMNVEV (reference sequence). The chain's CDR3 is CASSTREDRGETQYF. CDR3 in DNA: TGTGCCAGCAGTACCCGAGAGGACAGGGGTGAGACCCAGTACTTC.

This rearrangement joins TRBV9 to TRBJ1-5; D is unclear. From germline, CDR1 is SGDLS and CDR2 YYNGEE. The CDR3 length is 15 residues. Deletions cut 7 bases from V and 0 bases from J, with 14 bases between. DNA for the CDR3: TGTGCCAGCGGCCCGGACGGGAATAGCAATCAGCCCCAGCATTTT. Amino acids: CASGPDGNSNQPQHF.